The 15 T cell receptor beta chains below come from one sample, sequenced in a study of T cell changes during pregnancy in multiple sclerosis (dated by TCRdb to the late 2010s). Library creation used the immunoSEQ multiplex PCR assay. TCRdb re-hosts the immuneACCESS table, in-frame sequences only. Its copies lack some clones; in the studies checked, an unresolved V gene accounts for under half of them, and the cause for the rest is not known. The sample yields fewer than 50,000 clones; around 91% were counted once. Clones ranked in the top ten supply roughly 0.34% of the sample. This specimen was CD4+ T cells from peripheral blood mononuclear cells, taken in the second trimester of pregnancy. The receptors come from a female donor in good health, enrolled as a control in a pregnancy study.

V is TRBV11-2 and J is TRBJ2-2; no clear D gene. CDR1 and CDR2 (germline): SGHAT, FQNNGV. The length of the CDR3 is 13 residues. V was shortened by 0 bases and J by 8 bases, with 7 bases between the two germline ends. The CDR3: CASSLDPRGELFF. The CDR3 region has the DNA TGTGCCAGCAGCTTAGATCCCAGGGGGGAGCTGTTTTTT.

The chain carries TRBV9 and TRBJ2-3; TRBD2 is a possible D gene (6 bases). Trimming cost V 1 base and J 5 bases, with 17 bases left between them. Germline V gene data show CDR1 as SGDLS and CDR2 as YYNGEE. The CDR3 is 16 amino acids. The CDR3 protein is CASSVRTGVRLDTQYF. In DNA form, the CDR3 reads TGTGCCAGCAGCGTAAGAACGGGGGTTAGACTAGATACGCAGTATTTT.

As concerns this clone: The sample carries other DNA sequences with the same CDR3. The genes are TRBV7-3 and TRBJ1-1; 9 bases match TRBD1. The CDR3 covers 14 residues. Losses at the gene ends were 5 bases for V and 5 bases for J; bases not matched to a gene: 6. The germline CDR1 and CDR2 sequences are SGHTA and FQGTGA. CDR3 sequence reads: CASSPTGGRTEAFF. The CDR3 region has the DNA TGTGCCAGCAGCCCAACAGGGGGCAGGACTGAAGCTTTCTTT. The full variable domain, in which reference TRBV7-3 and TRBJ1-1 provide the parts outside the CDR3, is GAGVSQTPSNKVTEKGKYVELRCDPISGHTALYWYRQSLGQGPEFLIYFQGTGAADDSGLPNDRFFAVRPEGSVSTLKIQRTERGDSAVYLCASSPTGGRTEAFFGQGTRLTVV.

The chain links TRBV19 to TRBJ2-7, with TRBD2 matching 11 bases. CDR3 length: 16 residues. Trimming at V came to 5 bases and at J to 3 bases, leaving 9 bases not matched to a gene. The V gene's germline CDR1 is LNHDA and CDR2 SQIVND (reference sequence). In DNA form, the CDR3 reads TGTGCCAGTAGTCCCCAGGGACTAGCGGAGTTCTACGAGCAGTACTTC. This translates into CASSPQGLAEFYEQYF. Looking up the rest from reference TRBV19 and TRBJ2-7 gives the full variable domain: DGGITQSPKYLFRKEGQNVTLSCEQNLNHDAMYWYRQDPGQGLRLIYYSQIVNDFQKGDIAEGYSVSREKKESFPLTVTSAQKNPTAFYLCASSPQGLAEFYEQYFGPGTRLTVT.

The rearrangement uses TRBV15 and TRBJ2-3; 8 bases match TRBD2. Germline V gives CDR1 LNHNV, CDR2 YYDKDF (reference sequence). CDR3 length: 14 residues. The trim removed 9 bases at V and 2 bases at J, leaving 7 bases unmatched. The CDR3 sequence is CATAGGGYTDTQYF. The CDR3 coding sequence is TGTGCCACTGCCGGGGGGGGGTACACAGATACGCAGTATTTT. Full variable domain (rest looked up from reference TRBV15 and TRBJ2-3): DAMVIQNPRYQVTQFGKPVTLSCSQTLNHNVMYWYQQKSSQAPKLLFHYYDKDFNNEADTPDNFQSRRPNTSFCFLDIRSPGLGDTAMYLCATAGGGYTDTQYFGPGTRLTVL.

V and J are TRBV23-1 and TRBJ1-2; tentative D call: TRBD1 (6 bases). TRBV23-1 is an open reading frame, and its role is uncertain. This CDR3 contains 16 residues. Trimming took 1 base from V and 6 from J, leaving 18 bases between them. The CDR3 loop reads CASSQFSQGRCDGYTF. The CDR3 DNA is TGCGCCAGCAGTCAATTCTCGCAGGGGCGTTGTGATGGCTACACCTTC.

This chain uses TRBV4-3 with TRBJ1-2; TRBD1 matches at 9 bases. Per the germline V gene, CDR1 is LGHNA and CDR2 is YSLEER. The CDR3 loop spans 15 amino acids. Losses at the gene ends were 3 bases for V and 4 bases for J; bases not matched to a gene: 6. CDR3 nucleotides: TGCGCCAGCAGCCAGCAGGGACAGGGCAGCTATGGCTACACCTTC. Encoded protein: CASSQQGQGSYGYTF.

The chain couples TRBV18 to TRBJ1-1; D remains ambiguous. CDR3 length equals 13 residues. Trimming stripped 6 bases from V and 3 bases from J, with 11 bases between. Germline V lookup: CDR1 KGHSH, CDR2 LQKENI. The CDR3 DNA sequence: TGTGCCAGCTCCCCGCAGAGGGACACTGAAGCTTTCTTT. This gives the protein CASSPQRDTEAFF.

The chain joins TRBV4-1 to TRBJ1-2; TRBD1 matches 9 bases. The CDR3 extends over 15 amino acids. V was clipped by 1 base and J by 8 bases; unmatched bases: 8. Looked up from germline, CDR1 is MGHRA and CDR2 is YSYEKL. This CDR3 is CASSQGTGGAGGYTF. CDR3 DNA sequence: TGCGCCAGCAGCCAAGGTACAGGGGGCGCGGGAGGCTACACCTTC.

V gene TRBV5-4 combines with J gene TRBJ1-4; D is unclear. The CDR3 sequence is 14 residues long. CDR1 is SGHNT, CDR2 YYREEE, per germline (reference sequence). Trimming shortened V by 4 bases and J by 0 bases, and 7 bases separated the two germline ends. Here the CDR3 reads CASSAGATNEKLFF. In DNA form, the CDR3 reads TGTGCCAGCAGCGCGGGTGCAACTAATGAAAAACTGTTTTTT.

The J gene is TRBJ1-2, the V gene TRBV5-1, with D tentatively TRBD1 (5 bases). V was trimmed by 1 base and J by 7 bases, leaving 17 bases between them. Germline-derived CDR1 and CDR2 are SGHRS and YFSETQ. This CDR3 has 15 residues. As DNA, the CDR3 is TGCGCCAGCAGCTTGACAGTTAGAACGGGGGGTGGCTACACCTTC. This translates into CASSLTVRTGGGYTF.

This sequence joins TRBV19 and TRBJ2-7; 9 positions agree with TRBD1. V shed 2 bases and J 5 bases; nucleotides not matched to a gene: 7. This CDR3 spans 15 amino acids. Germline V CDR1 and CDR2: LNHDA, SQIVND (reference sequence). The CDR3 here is CASSIRPGQGHEQYF. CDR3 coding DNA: TGTGCCAGTAGTATACGACCGGGACAGGGTCACGAGCAGTACTTC.

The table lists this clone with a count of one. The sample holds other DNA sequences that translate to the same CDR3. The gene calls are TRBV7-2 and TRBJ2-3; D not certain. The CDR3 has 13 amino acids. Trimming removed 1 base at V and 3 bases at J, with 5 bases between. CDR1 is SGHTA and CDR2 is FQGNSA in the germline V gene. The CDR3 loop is CASSLVRTDTQYF. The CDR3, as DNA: TGTGCCAGCAGCTTAGTGAGGACAGATACGCAGTATTTT.

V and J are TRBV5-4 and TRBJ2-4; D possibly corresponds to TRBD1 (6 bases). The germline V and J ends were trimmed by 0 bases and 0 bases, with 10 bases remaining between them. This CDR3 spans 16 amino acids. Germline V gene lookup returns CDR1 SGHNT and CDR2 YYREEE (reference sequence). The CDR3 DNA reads TGTGCCAGCAGCTTGGCCGGGACAAAAGCCAAAAACATTCAGTACTTC. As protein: CASSLAGTKAKNIQYF.

The CDR3 bases are TGTGCCAGCAGCCTCGTGGGGGCATCCGCGGATGGCTACACCTTC. It translates to CASSLVGASADGYTF. This chain joins TRBV5-4 and TRBJ1-2, with a weak D call TRBD1 (6 bases). The germline V and J ends were trimmed by 4 bases and 6 bases, with 19 bases remaining between them. From germline, CDR1 is SGHNT and CDR2 YYREEE (reference sequence). This CDR3 contains 15 residues.